These 16 T cell receptor beta chains originate from one sample sequenced in a study of T cell clonality in common variable immunodeficiency. TCRdb's table, derived via immunoSEQ multiplex PCR, lists solely in-frame clones and lacks some. In total the sample includes around 29,000 clones, none of them seen once. Specimen: peripheral blood mononuclear cells. Receptor source: a person aged 18 to 75 in good health.

This clone has ten or more counts. The read finishes 3 residues shy of the CDR3 end, and the germline J gene is used to complete it. V usage is TRBV20-1 and J usage is TRBJ2-7, with 11 bases aligning to TRBD1. With 4 bases clipped from V and 3 bases from J, the junction kept 2 bases outside the gene matches. From germline, CDR1 is DFQATT and CDR2 SNEGSKA (reference sequence). The CDR3 is 13 residues long. The CDR3 spells CSATDRGLYEQYF. The CDR3 DNA, read in part, is TGCAGTGCTACGGACAGGGGGCTCTACGAG.

This clone appeared a few times. The read gets to within 3 residues of the CDR3 end, and the germline J gene fills in the rest. The V gene is TRBV7-9, the J gene TRBJ2-2; no reliable D call. With 2 bases removed from V and 5 bases from J, the gap between germline ends came to 12 bases. The CDR3 consists of 15 residues. The germline V gene encodes CDR1 SEHNR and CDR2 FQNEAQ (reference sequence). The sequenced CDR3 bases are TGTGCCAGCAGCTTATGGCCAGGCCAAACCGGGGAG. It is translated as CASSLWPGQTGE. The whole CDR3 protein is CASSLWPGQTGELFF.

This clone was counted at least ten times. Read data end 3 residues before the CDR3 end; the end is taken from the germline J gene. The J gene is TRBJ2-2, the V gene TRBV29-1; possibly TRBD2 for D (5 bases). Germline V gene sequence: CDR1 SQVTM, CDR2 ANQGSEA. The V gene lost 3 bases and the J gene lost 4 bases, with 6 bases spanning the gap. This CDR3 is built from 12 residues. Partial CDR3 DNA: TGCAGCGTTGACGCGGGCACCGGGGAG. Translation gives CSVDAGTGE. The whole CDR3 sequence is CSVDAGTGELFF.

This clone has ten or more counts. The sequenced fragment ends 3 residues before the CDR3 boundary, so the rest is inferred from the germline J gene. The chain uses TRBV5-4 and TRBJ1-1; D gene unclear. The germline V gene has CDR1 SGHNT and CDR2 YYREEE (reference sequence). This CDR3 comprises 14 residues. V dropped 0 bases and J dropped 0 bases, with 6 bases sitting between them. Incomplete CDR3 DNA: TGTGCCAGCAGCTTGGAGGGTTTGAACACTGAA. Its translation: CASSLEGLNTE. The CDR3 in its entirety is CASSLEGLNTEAFF. The full variable domain, completed using reference TRBV5-4 and TRBJ1-1, is ETGVTQSPTHLIKTRGQQVTLRCSSQSGHNTVSWYQQALGQGPQFIFQYYREEENGRGNFPPRFSGLQFPNYSSELNVNALELDDSALYLCASSLEGLNTEAFFGQGTRLTVV.

This clone was counted ten times or more. Read data end 3 residues before the CDR3 end; the end is taken from the germline J gene. The chain carries TRBV5-1 and TRBJ2-2; D remains unclear. Germline CDR1 reads SGHRS; CDR2 reads YFSETQ. V lost 1 base to trimming and J lost 1 base, with 2 bases between them. This CDR3 comprises 13 residues. CDR3 region: CASSLQNTGELFF. The covered CDR3 bases are TGCGCCAGCAGCTTGCAGAACACCGGGGAG.

This clone was detected ten times or more. Read data end 3 residues before the CDR3 end; the end is taken from the germline J gene. The genes are TRBV7-9 and TRBJ2-4; D gene uncertain. Trimming took off 7 bases at V and 8 bases at J, with 9 bases between the two ends. Germline CDR1 reads SEHNR; CDR2 reads FQNEAQ (reference sequence). This CDR3 is built from 11 residues. The DNA read from the CDR3 is TGTGCCAGCACAGGAAGGGACATT. Residues: CASTGRDI. The CDR3 as a whole reads CASTGRDIQYF.

This clone was observed a handful of times. The read stops 3 residues short of the end of the CDR3; the missing end is completed from the germline J gene. The chain employs TRBV5-1 and TRBJ2-3; TRBD2 aligns across 13 bases. The CDR3 is 18 residues long. Germline V lookup: CDR1 SGHRS, CDR2 YFSETQ. J was trimmed by 4 bases and V by 4 bases; bases with no gene match: 12. The CDR3 spells CASSAGTSGTASADTQYF. The DNA read from the CDR3 is TGCGCCAGCAGCGCCGGGACTAGCGGGACGGCCTCGGCAGATACG.

This clone was observed many times. The CDR3 region is CASSTGQGNEKLFF. The part of the CDR3 DNA that was read is TGTGCCAGCAGCACAGGACAGGGAAATGAAAAA. The rearrangement joins TRBV7-9 to TRBJ1-4; 8 nucleotides align to TRBD1. The CDR3 is cut off 3 residues early in the read; its end comes from the germline J gene. CDR1 is SEHNR and CDR2 is FQNEAQ in the germline V gene (reference sequence). This CDR3 comprises 14 residues. The ends lost 5 bases at V and 5 bases at J; junction bases unmatched: 4.

Ten or more counts support this clone. The junction departs from germline at one end; a sequencing error may be responsible. The sequenced fragment ends 3 residues before the CDR3 boundary, so the rest is inferred from the germline J gene. The chain uses TRBV7-7 and TRBJ2-1; TRBD2 agrees at 8 bases. The CDR3 has 15 residues. The germline CDR1 and CDR2 sequences are SSHAT and FNYEAQ (reference sequence). This CDR3 is CASSSSSGSYNEQFF. The sequenced CDR3 bases are TGTGCTAGCAGCTCTTCTAGCGGGTCCTACAATGAG.

This clone has just a few counts. Read sequence stops 3 residues before the CDR3 end, and the germline J gene provides the missing end. This chain links TRBV30 with TRBJ1-1; 11 positions match TRBD1. Germline CDR1 and CDR2: GTSNPN and SVGIG (reference sequence). V gave up 7 bases and J gave up 3 bases; unmatched junction bases: 7. CDR3 length: 14 amino acids. Here the CDR3 reads CASTSGQGDTEAFF. The covered CDR3 bases are TGTGCCTCTACCTCGGGACAGGGGGACACTGAA.

Comments on this clone: The read ends 3 residues early relative to the CDR3; the germline J gene fills the gap. The gene calls are TRBV2 and TRBJ1-4; a weak D match, TRBD1 (5 bases). The CDR3 totals 14 residues. CDR1 and CDR2 from the germline V gene are SNHLY and FYNNEI. V shed 7 bases and J shed 0 bases, with 9 bases lying between them. CDR3 loop: CASTDRATNEKLFF. Incomplete CDR3 DNA: TGTGCCAGCACCGACAGAGCAACTAATGAAAAA.

This clone was seen repeatedly, ten times or more. The read ends 3 residues shy of where the CDR3 ends; the end is completed using the germline J gene. The chain joins TRBV7-8 to TRBJ1-2; 7 bases map to TRBD1. Germline V gene sequence: CDR1 SGHVS, CDR2 FQNEAQ. The CDR3 is made up of 15 amino acids. The DNA read from the CDR3 is TGTGCCAGCAGCCCCACAGGGGCCGGCGTGTGGGGC. Translation gives CASSPTGAGVWG. The full CDR3 reads CASSPTGAGVWGYTF.

At least ten counts were recorded for this clone. The CDR3 loop reads CASSLGGWSGRSSYNEQFF. Partial CDR3 DNA: TGTGCCAGCAGTTTAGGGGGATGGAGCGGGAGAAGCTCCTACAATGAG. V is TRBV12-3 or TRBV12-4 and J is TRBJ2-1, with 8 bases identical to TRBD2. The read halts 3 residues ahead of the CDR3 end, with the missing end drawn from the germline J gene. The CDR3 consists of 19 residues. The V gene end was trimmed by 1 base and the J gene end by 0 bases; junction bases not matched to a gene: 11.

This clone was detected ten times or more. The read halts 3 residues ahead of the CDR3 end, with the missing end drawn from the germline J gene. This rearrangement joins TRBV5-1 to TRBJ1-5, with D possibly being TRBD1 (6 bases). V lost 2 bases and J 2 bases, leaving 20 bases between the germline ends. This CDR3 spans 18 amino acids. Germline V gives CDR1 SGHRS, CDR2 YFSETQ. The CDR3 loop reads CASSFLPTGRIGNQPQHF. CDR3 DNA (partial): TGCGCCAGCAGCTTTCTGCCCACAGGGCGAATCGGCAATCAGCCC.

This clone was seen a few times. The read terminates 3 residues before the CDR3 end, so the remaining end is supplied by the germline J gene. The chain recombines TRBV30 with TRBJ2-3, with 7 bases lining up with TRBD1. The CDR3 is 15 amino acids. Germline assignment: CDR1 GTSNPN and CDR2 SVGIG (reference sequence). The CDR3 DNA, read in part, is TGTGCCTGGACCGCCGGGACAGCTAATGAAGAGACG. It yields the protein CAWTAGTANEET. The full-length CDR3 reads as CAWTAGTANEETQYF.

This clone was recorded at least ten times. Read sequence stops 3 residues before the CDR3 end, and the germline J gene provides the missing end. The chain links TRBV19 to TRBJ1-3; D remains ambiguous. The CDR3 has 15 residues. The V end was cut by 2 bases, the J end by 0 bases, with 8 bases between. Per the germline V gene, CDR1 is LNHDA and CDR2 is SQIVND (reference sequence). The CDR3 sequence is CASSISGDSGNTIYF. The sequenced CDR3 bases are TGTGCCAGTAGTATATCCGGGGACTCTGGAAACACC.